The 5 T cell receptor beta chains presented below share a single source sample, sequenced in a study of post-analysis software for immune sequencing data. General study results and limits: Compared with controls, patients had more of about 5 TRBV segments, including TRBV5-6, TRBV5-1 and TRBV20-1.

Antigen specificity for these receptors is unknown. Unique molecular identifiers were present in the TCR beta cDNA libraries. Each CDR3 protein is one row after TCRdb ran MiXCR on the PCR reads. The sample holds hundreds of thousands of distinct CDR3 sequences, more than 50% seen once. The sample comprised blood. The receptors derive from a girl aged 2-10 years with multiple sclerosis.

The gene calls are TRBV4-1 and TRBJ2-1, with TRBD1 matching over 9 bases. V shed 1 base, J shed 8 bases, and the junction held 9 bases outside the gene matches. The CDR3 covers 16 residues. The germline gives CDR1 MGHRA, CDR2 YSYEKL. The DNA for the CDR3 is TGCGCCAGCAGCCAAGTAGGACAGGGGATTGGAGATGAGCAGTTCTTC. As protein: CASSQVGQGIGDEQFF.

The genes are TRBV12-3 or TRBV12-4 and TRBJ1-5; D uncertain. Trimming pared 0 bases from V and 0 bases from J, leaving 12 bases between. The CDR3 is 17 amino acids. CDR3 in amino acids: CASSLALSDYSNQPQHF. For the CDR3, the DNA is TGTGCCAGCAGTTTAGCGCTTTCGGACTATAGCAATCAGCCCCAGCATTTT.

J is TRBJ2-7 and V is TRBV27; the D gene is possibly TRBD2 (5 bases). There are 16 residues in the CDR3. CDR1 and CDR2 (germline): MNHEY, SMNVEV (reference sequence). The V end lost 1 base, the J end lost 4 bases, and 17 bases lay between the germline ends. The CDR3 loop is CASSLLGPRGIYEQYF. CDR3 nucleotide sequence: TGTGCCAGCAGTTTATTAGGGCCCCGGGGTATTTACGAGCAGTACTTC.

Only one count was recorded for this clonotype. The rearrangement joins TRBV7-2 to TRBJ2-2; possibly TRBD1 for D (5 bases). Per the germline V gene, CDR1 is SGHTA and CDR2 is FQGNSA. Deletions cut 2 bases from V and 1 base from J, with 14 bases between. The CDR3 contains 17 residues. The CDR3 region is CASSLLGGHLNTGELFF. CDR3 sequence (DNA): TGTGCCAGCAGCTTATTAGGCGGACATTTGAACACCGGGGAGCTGTTTTTT.

The chain joins TRBV28 to TRBJ2-7; 8 nucleotides match TRBD2. CDR3 length equals 16 residues. Germline CDR1 and CDR2: MDHEN and SYDVKM. The J segment lost 0 bases and the V segment lost 6 bases, leaving 10 bases of the junction unmatched. The CDR3 DNA reads as TGTGCCAGCAGCTCCATAGCGGGACGGGGCTCCTACGAGCAGTACTTC. Translation gives CASSSIAGRGSYEQYF.